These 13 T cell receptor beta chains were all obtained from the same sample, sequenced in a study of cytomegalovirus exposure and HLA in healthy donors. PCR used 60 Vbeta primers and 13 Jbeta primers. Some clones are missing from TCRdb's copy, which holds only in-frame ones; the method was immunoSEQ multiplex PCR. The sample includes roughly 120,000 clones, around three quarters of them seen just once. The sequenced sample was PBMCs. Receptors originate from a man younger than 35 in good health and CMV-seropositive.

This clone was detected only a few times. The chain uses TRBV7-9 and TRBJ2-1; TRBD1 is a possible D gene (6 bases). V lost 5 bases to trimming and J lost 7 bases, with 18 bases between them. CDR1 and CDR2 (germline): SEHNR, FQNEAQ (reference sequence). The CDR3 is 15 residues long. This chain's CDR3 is CASSPPGAPGNEQFF. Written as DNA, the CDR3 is TGTGCCAGCAGCCCTCCAGGGGCTCCGGGAAATGAGCAGTTCTTC.

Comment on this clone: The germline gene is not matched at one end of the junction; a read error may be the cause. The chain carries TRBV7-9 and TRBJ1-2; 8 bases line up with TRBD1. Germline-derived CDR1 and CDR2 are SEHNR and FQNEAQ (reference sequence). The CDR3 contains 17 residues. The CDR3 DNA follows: TGTTCCAGCAGCTTGCTCTTAACAGGGGGATCTACCTATGGCTACACCTTC. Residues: CSSSLLLTGGSTYGYTF.

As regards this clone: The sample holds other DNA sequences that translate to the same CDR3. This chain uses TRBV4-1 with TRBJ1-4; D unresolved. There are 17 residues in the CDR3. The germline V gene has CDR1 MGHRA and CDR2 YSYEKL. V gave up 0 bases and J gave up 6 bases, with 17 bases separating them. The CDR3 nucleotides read TGCGCCAGCAGCCAAGATACTACTCTATCTGTCGATGAAAAACTGTTTTTT. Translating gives CASSQDTTLSVDEKLFF.

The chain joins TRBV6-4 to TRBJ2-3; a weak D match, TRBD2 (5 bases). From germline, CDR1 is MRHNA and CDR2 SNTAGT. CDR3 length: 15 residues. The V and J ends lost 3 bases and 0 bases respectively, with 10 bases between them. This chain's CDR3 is CASSEEAASTDTQYF. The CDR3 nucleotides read TGTGCCAGCAGTGAGGAGGCGGCGAGCACAGATACGCAGTATTTT.

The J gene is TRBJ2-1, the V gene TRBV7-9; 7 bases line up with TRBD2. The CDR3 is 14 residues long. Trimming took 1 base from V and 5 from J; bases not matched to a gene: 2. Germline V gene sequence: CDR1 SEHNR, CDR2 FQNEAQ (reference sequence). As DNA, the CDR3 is TGTGCCAGCAGCTTAGGCGGACTAGACAATGAGCAGTTCTTC. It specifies CASSLGGLDNEQFF.

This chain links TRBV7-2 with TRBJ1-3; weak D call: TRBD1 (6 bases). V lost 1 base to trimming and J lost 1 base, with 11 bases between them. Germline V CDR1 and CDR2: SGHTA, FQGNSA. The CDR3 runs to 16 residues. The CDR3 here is CASSLVSTGSGNTIYF. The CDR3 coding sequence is TGTGCCAGCAGCTTAGTATCAACAGGGTCTGGAAACACCATATATTTT.

The CDR3 nucleotides are TGTGCCAGCAGCGTAGCTTTGGGGGAGGGCCACAATGAGCAGTTCTTC. Its protein is CASSVALGEGHNEQFF. The chain is built from TRBV9 and TRBJ2-1, with TRBD2 matching 7 bases. This CDR3 has 16 residues. Trimming took 0 bases from V and 5 from J; bases not matched to a gene: 8. Germline V CDR1 and CDR2: SGDLS, YYNGEE.

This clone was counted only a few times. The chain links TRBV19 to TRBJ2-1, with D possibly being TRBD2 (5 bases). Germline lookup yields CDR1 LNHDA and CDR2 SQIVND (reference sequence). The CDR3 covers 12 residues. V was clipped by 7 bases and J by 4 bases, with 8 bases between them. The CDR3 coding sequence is TGTGCCAGTACCGGAGGATACAATGAGCAGTTCTTC. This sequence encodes CASTGGYNEQFF.

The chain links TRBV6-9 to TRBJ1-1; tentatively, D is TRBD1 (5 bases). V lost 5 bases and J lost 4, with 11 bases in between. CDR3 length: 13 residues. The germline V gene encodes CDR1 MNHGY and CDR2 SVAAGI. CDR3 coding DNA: TGTGCCAGCAGTCCTGGGGGGGGCACTGAAGCTTTCTTT. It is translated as CASSPGGGTEAFF.

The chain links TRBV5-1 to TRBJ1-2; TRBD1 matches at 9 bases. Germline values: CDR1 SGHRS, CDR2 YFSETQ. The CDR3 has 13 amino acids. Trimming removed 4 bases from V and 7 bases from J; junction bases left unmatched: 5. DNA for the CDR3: TGCGCCAGCAGCCCGGACAGGGGAAGTGGCTACACCTTC. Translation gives CASSPDRGSGYTF.

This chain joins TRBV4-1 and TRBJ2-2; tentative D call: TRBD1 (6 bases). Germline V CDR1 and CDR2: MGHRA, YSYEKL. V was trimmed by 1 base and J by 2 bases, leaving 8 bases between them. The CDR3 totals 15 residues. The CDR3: CASSQGTANTGELFF. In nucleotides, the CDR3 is TGCGCCAGCAGCCAAGGGACAGCAAACACCGGGGAGCTGTTTTTT.

CDR3 DNA sequence: TGTGCCAGCAGTCTTGAGGGATGGACTGAAGCTTTCTTT. Protein: CASSLEGWTEAFF. V usage is TRBV11-3 and J usage is TRBJ1-1; D remains ambiguous. V was cut by 6 bases and J by 5 bases, with 13 bases left in between. Looked up from germline, CDR1 is SGHNT and CDR2 is YENEEA. This CDR3 contains 13 residues. The full variable domain, in which reference TRBV11-3 and TRBJ1-1 provide the parts outside the CDR3, is EAGVVQSPRYKIIEKKQPVAFWCNPISGHNTLYWYLQNLGQGPELLIRYENEEAVDDSQLPKDRFSAERLKGVDSTLKIQPAELGDSAVYLCASSLEGWTEAFFGQGTRLTVV.

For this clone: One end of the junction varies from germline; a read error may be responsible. CDR3 in amino acids: CASSLEQGAGGYTF. In DNA form, the CDR3 reads TGTGCCAGCAGCCTAGAACAGGGGGCTGGTGGCTACACCTTC. The rearrangement joins TRBV11-2 to TRBJ1-2, with 9 bases identical to TRBD1. Germline V gives CDR1 SGHAT, CDR2 FQNNGV. The CDR3 extends over 14 amino acids.